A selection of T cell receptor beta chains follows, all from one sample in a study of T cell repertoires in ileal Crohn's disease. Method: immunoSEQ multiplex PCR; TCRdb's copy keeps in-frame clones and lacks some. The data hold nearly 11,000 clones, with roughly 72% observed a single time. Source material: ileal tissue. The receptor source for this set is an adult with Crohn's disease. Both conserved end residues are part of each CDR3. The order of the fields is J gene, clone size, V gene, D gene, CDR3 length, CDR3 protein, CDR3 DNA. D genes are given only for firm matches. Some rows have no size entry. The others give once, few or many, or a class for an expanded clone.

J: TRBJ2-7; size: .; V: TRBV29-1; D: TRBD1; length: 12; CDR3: CSAGQGAGEQYF; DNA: TGCAGCGCTGGACAGGGGGCCGGCGAGCAGTACTTC
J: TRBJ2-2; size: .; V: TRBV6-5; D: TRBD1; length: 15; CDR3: CASSPGTGWAGELFF; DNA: TGTGCCAGCAGCCCCGGGACAGGATGGGCCGGGGAGCTGTTTTTT
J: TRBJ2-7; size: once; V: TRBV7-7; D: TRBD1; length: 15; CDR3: CASSLRTGESYEQYF; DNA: TGTGCTAGCAGCCTCCGGACAGGGGAATCCTACGAGCAGTACTTC
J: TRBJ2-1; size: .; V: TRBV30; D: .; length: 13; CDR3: CASRGGTYNEQFF; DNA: TGTGCTTCTCGTGGCGGAACATACAATGAGCAGTTCTTC
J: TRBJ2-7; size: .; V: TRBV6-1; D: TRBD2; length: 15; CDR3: CASSEGLARSYEQYF; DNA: TGTGCCAGCAGTGAGGGACTAGCGCGCTCCTACGAGCAGTACTTC
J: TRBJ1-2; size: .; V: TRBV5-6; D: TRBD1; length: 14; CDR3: CASKDGTGSQRYTF; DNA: TGTGCCAGCAAGGACGGGACAGGGTCTCAGCGCTACACCTTC
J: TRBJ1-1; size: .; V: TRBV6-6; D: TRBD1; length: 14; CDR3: CASTLQGGNTEAFF; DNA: TGTGCCAGCACCTTACAGGGGGGCAACACTGAAGCTTTCTTT
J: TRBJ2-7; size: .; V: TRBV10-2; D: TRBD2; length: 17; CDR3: CASSGASGRPVPYEQYF; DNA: TGCGCCAGCAGTGGGGCTAGCGGGCGACCCGTCCCATACGAGCAGTACTTC
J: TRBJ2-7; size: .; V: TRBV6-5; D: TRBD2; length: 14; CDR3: CASSLLAGVNEQYF; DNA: TGTGCCAGCAGTCTATTAGCGGGAGTGAACGAGCAGTACTTC
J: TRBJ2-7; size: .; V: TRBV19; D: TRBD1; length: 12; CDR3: CASSRTGVEQYF; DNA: TGTGCCAGTAGTAGGACAGGGGTCGAGCAGTACTTC
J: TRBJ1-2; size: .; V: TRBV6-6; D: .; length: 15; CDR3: CASSSLRTNNYGYTF; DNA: TGTGCCAGCAGTTCACTTCGGACAAATAACTATGGCTACACCTTC
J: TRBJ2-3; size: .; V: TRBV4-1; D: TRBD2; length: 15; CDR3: CASSPLTSGRDTQYF; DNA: TGCGCCAGCAGCCCGCTCACTAGCGGGAGAGATACGCAGTATTTT
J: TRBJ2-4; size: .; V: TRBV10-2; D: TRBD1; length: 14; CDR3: CASSGGGAKNIQYF; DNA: TGCGCCAGCAGTGGAGGGGGCGCCAAAAACATTCAGTACTTC